This T cell receptor beta chain was retrieved from a study of patients and donors after allogeneic stem cell transplantation. MiXCR, applied by TCRdb to the RT-PCR reads, yields one record per CDR3 protein. The data hold about 960,000 distinct CDR3 sequences, with about a sixth observed a single time. Per the germline V gene, CDR1 is SEHNR and CDR2 is FQNEAQ (reference sequence). V was trimmed by 6 bases and J by 1 base, leaving 18 bases between them. CDR3 size: 17 residues. This clonotype turned up a few times. The sequence came from a human donor who was either an allogeneic HSCT recipient or a stem cell or donor lymphocyte infusion donor (not recorded which). It is not recorded whose cells these are; they may come from a transplant donor. The sample consisted of blood, either unsorted or a sorted T cell fraction (not recorded which). V usage is TRBV7-9 and J usage is TRBJ2-2; D may be TRBD1 or TRBD2 (5 bases each). The CDR3 nucleotides are TGTGCCAGCAGTCTTCGCAGGGACGCCCAGAACACCGGGGAGCTGTTTTTT. Its translation is CASSLRRDAQNTGELFF.